Below are 18 T cell receptor beta chains sequenced from a single sample in a study of graft-versus-host responses after intestinal transplantation (dated by TCRdb to the early 2020s). The library was produced with the immunoSEQ multiplex PCR assay. TCRdb mirrors the immuneACCESS table, restricted to in-frame sequences. Some clones are absent from its copies; in checked studies, under half trace to an unresolved V gene, and the reason for the others is unknown. Across this sample there are around 43,000 clones, with roughly 90% seen only once. The top ten clones comprise 4% to 4.5% of the sample. Source: PBMCs, taken 524 days after transplant. The receptors here all came from a human patient who received an intestinal transplant, so some T cells may come from the graft donor.

This clone was seen only once. V is TRBV27 and J is TRBJ1-1; 7 nucleotides agree with TRBD1. With V trimmed by 2 bases and J by 3 bases, 0 bases remained unmatched. CDR3 length equals 13 residues. Germline V CDR1 and CDR2: MNHEY, SMNVEV (reference sequence). The DNA of the CDR3 is TGTGCCAGCAGTTTAGGACAGGACACTGAAGCTTTCTTT. Translating it yields CASSLGQDTEAFF.

The chain employs TRBV19 and TRBJ1-1; no clear D gene. The V and J ends lost 1 base and 1 base respectively, with 4 bases between them. The CDR3 is 13 residues long. The germline CDR1 and CDR2 sequences are LNHDA and SQIVND (reference sequence). CDR3 sequence reads: CASSIGGNTEAFF. CDR3 nucleotide sequence: TGTGCCAGTAGTATAGGGGGGAACACTGAAGCTTTCTTT. The variable domain in full, completed from reference TRBV19 and TRBJ1-1, reads DGGITQSPKYLFRKEGQNVTLSCEQNLNHDAMYWYRQDPGQGLRLIYYSQIVNDFQKGDIAEGYSVSREKKESFPLTVTSAQKNPTAFYLCASSIGGNTEAFFGQGTRLTVV.

The chain carries TRBV7-2 and TRBJ1-4; maybe TRBD1 (5 bases). Germline assignment: CDR1 SGHTA and CDR2 FQGNSA. V lost 5 bases and J 7 bases, leaving 14 bases between the germline ends. The CDR3 is made up of 14 amino acids. The CDR3 sequence is CASSPTRDFEKLFF. The CDR3 DNA is TGTGCCAGCAGCCCTACCCGGGACTTTGAAAAACTGTTTTTT.

V is TRBV7-2 and J is TRBJ1-2; D is unresolved. The CDR3 totals 16 residues. Trimming took 1 base from V and 4 from J, leaving 16 bases between them. Germline CDR1 reads SGHTA; CDR2 reads FQGNSA. The CDR3 DNA is TGTGCCAGCAGCTTAGAGCGCTCGGACCGCCGCTATGGCTACACCTTC. As protein: CASSLERSDRRYGYTF.

The chain recombines TRBV19 with TRBJ2-7; weak D call: TRBD1 (6 bases). Germline assignment: CDR1 LNHDA and CDR2 SQIVND (reference sequence). V lost 1 base to trimming and J lost 3 bases, with 13 bases between them. The CDR3 has 15 amino acids. The CDR3 region is CASSIAGTYYYEQYF. The CDR3 DNA is TGTGCCAGTAGTATAGCCGGGACATATTACTACGAGCAGTACTTC.

The chain has TRBV7-3 and TRBJ2-7; a possible D gene is TRBD2 (5 bases). CDR1 and CDR2 (germline): SGHTA, FQGTGA. V lost 5 bases, J lost 0 bases, and 11 bases lay in between. The CDR3 runs 14 residues. The CDR3: CASSPSGSSYEQYF. DNA of the CDR3: TGTGCCAGCAGCCCCAGCGGCTCCTCCTACGAGCAGTACTTC.

This clone was seen a few times. This rearrangement joins TRBV11-3 to TRBJ2-7; the D is unclear. The CDR3 has 13 amino acids. Germline lookup yields CDR1 SGHNT and CDR2 YENEEA. V was shortened by 1 base and J by 7 bases, with 11 bases between the two germline ends. The CDR3 DNA reads TGTGCCAGCAGCTTAGGTCCGGCCCGGGAGCAGTACTTC. This encodes CASSLGPAREQYF.

The chain uses TRBV5-1 and TRBJ2-7; D is perhaps TRBD2 (6 bases). The V gene's germline CDR1 is SGHRS and CDR2 YFSETQ. The CDR3 is 16 residues long. Trimming pared 1 base from V and 2 bases from J, leaving 16 bases between. CDR3 nucleotides: TGCGCCAGCAGCTTGACTCCGGGACTCCCGGCCTACGAGCAGTACTTC. Encoded protein: CASSLTPGLPAYEQYF.

This chain uses TRBV7-9 with TRBJ2-5, with 13 bases aligning to TRBD2. The germline V gene encodes CDR1 SEHNR and CDR2 FQNEAQ (reference sequence). Trimming at V came to 5 bases and at J to 5 bases, leaving 8 bases not matched to a gene. The CDR3 runs to 16 residues. The CDR3 sequence: CASSPGLAGVDETQYF. Written as DNA, the CDR3 is TGTGCCAGCAGCCCCGGACTAGCGGGAGTGGACGAGACCCAGTACTTC.

The chain links TRBV5-1 to TRBJ2-7; D remains unclear. The CDR3 extends over 14 amino acids. Germline CDR1 is SGHRS and CDR2 is YFSETQ. The ends were cut back, 0 bases at V and 0 bases at J, with 7 bases in the middle. CDR3 residues: CASSLAVSSYEQYF. The CDR3 nucleotides are TGCGCCAGCAGCTTGGCCGTGAGCTCCTACGAGCAGTACTTC.

The chain is built from TRBV14 and TRBJ1-3; a weak D match, TRBD1 (5 bases). With 11 bases removed from V and 3 bases from J, the gap between germline ends came to 8 bases. This CDR3 is 11 amino acids long. CDR1 is SGHDN and CDR2 is FVKESK in the germline V gene. CDR3 sequence (DNA): TGTGCCGCTGGGGGTGGAAACACCATATATTTT. It translates to CAAGGGNTIYF.

The chain has TRBV7-9 and TRBJ2-3, with 15 bases identical to TRBD2. J lost 3 bases, V lost 5 bases, and 9 bases had no gene match. The CDR3 totals 18 residues. The germline V gene has CDR1 SEHNR and CDR2 FQNEAQ (reference sequence). The CDR3 nucleotides read TGTGCCAGCAGCGTACTTGGGACTAGCGGGAGGAGAACAGATACGCAGTATTTT. As protein: CASSVLGTSGRRTDTQYF. The entire variable domain, with the rest obtained from reference TRBV7-9 and TRBJ2-3, is as follows: DTGVSQNPRHKITKRGQNVTFRCDPISEHNRLYWYRQTLGQGPEFLTYFQNEAQLEKSRLLSDRFSAERPKGSFSTLEIQRTEQGDSAMYLCASSVLGTSGRRTDTQYFGPGTRLTVL.

This clone was seen only a few times. The chain links TRBV6-6 to TRBJ2-3; TRBD2 aligns across 7 bases. The germline gives CDR1 MNHNY, CDR2 SVGAGI (reference sequence). CDR3 length: 14 residues. The junction had 4 bases not matched to a gene; V was cut back by 5 bases and J by 2 bases. CDR3 sequence (DNA): TGTGCCAGCAGTGCAACTAGCGTCACAGATACGCAGTATTTT. Amino acid sequence: CASSATSVTDTQYF.

The chain has TRBV4-3 and TRBJ1-1, with D possibly being TRBD1 (5 bases). The CDR3 is made up of 13 amino acids. V lost 0 bases and J lost 5, with 7 bases in between. Germline V gene data show CDR1 as LGHNA and CDR2 as YSLEER. This chain's CDR3 is CASSQDRGTEAFF. The CDR3 nucleotides are TGCGCCAGCAGCCAAGATCGGGGGACTGAAGCTTTCTTT.

This chain links TRBV21-1 with TRBJ2-7; TRBD2, as called in the table, went unchecked against the DNA. TRBV21-1 is listed as a pseudogene. The CDR3 extends over 17 amino acids. The CDR3 reads CASSYPGLAGASYEQYF. Here the CDR3 DNA reads TGTGCCAGCAGCTATCCAGGACTAGCGGGAGCCTCCTACGAGCAGTACTTC.

In the case of this clone: One end of the junction is discordant with germline, which a read error may explain. V and J are TRBV6-5 and TRBJ1-6; 8 bases line up with TRBD1. Germline V gives CDR1 MNHEY, CDR2 SVGAGI. The CDR3 loop spans 15 amino acids. CDR3 residues: CANSYSRDRNSPLHF. In nucleotides, the CDR3 is TGTGCCAACAGTTACTCCCGGGACAGGAACTCACCCCTCCACTTT.

This sequence joins TRBV2 and TRBJ1-1; D gene unclear. Trimming shortened V by 3 bases and J by 7 bases, and 15 bases separated the two germline ends. There are 14 residues in the CDR3. CDR1 and CDR2 from the germline V gene are SNHLY and FYNNEI. This CDR3 reads CASSEGFRGREAFF. For the CDR3, the DNA is TGTGCCAGCAGTGAGGGCTTCAGAGGCCGTGAAGCTTTCTTT.

The J gene is TRBJ1-3, the V gene TRBV21-1. TRBV21-1 is shown as a pseudogene. CDR3 size: 17 residues. CDR3 residues: CASSKRVGRSAGNTIYF. CDR3 DNA sequence: TGTGCCAGCAGCAAGAGAGTCGGTCGATCGGCTGGAAACACCATATATTTT.